Listed here are 23 T cell receptor beta chains from one sample, sequenced in a study of T cells in Graves' hyperthyroidism and ophthalmopathy. TCR beta CDR3 region amplification was performed from RNA transcripts. Carried out on the TCR CDR3, a first-round RT-PCR used the HTBI primer set. TCRdb re-derived calls from the multiplex PCR reads in MiXCR, one entry per CDR3 protein. The sample has a few hundred thousand distinct CDR3 sequences; 15% are singletons. The sample comprised blood. The source is a woman aged 25 to 39 with Graves' hyperthyroidism.

This clonotype was recorded many times. The chain employs TRBV10-3 and TRBJ1-5; no definite D call. The CDR3 has 13 amino acids. The germline gives CDR1 ENHRY, CDR2 SYGVKD. V gave up 10 bases and J gave up 3 bases, with 13 bases separating them. The CDR3 sequence is CATQTDPNQPQHF. The CDR3 nucleotides read TGTGCCACCCAAACAGACCCCAATCAGCCCCAGCATTTT.

The sample holds many counts of this clonotype. V usage is TRBV5-1 and J usage is TRBJ2-3; 7 bases match TRBD1. The germline V gene encodes CDR1 SGHRS and CDR2 YFSETQ. V shed 3 bases, J shed 4 bases, and the junction held 8 bases outside the gene matches. The CDR3 runs 15 residues. CDR3 region: CASSSTGDGADTQYF. The CDR3 bases are TGCGCCAGCAGCTCCACAGGGGATGGGGCAGATACGCAGTATTTT.

The chain uses TRBV20-1 and TRBJ2-7; TRBD1 is a possible D gene (6 bases). The germline V and J ends were trimmed by 1 base and 0 bases, with 10 bases remaining between them. The germline V gene encodes CDR1 DFQATT and CDR2 SNEGSKA (reference sequence). The CDR3 covers 14 residues. DNA of the CDR3: TGCAGTGCTAGAGCGGCGGACAGCTCCTACGAGCAGTACTTC. As protein: CSARAADSSYEQYF.

This chain uses TRBV5-1 with TRBJ2-2, with TRBD1 identical over 7 bases. The CDR3 length is 15 residues. From germline, CDR1 is SGHRS and CDR2 YFSETQ. With V trimmed by 4 bases and J by 2 bases, 5 bases remained unmatched. The CDR3, as DNA: TGCGCCAGCAGCGGCCGGGACAGCAACACCGGGGAGCTGTTTTTT. Protein sequence: CASSGRDSNTGELFF.

This clonotype was recorded many times. The rearrangement links TRBV2 to TRBJ2-3; 9 bases fit TRBD2. The germline V gene has CDR1 SNHLY and CDR2 FYNNEI. Trimming removed 4 bases from V and 0 bases from J; junction bases left unmatched: 2. The CDR3 sequence is 15 residues long. The CDR3 DNA follows: TGTGCCAGCAGTGCGGGACTAGCAAGCACAGATACGCAGTATTTT. It yields the protein CASSAGLASTDTQYF.

V and J are TRBV20-1 and TRBJ1-2; TRBD1 matches at 9 bases. CDR1 and CDR2 (germline): DFQATT, SNEGSKA (reference sequence). J gave up 7 bases and V 3 bases, and 9 bases lay outside the gene matches. The CDR3 is 14 residues long. CDR3 residues: CSARSPGQGVGYTF. The CDR3 DNA sequence: TGCAGTGCTAGGTCACCGGGACAGGGCGTTGGCTACACCTTC.

This clonotype has at least ten counts. J is TRBJ2-7 and V is TRBV6-1, with 9 bases identical to TRBD1. The V gene end was trimmed by 6 bases and the J gene end by 2 bases; junction bases not matched to a gene: 8. Germline V gene lookup returns CDR1 MNHNS and CDR2 SASEGT. CDR3 length: 15 amino acids. The CDR3 DNA reads TGTGCCAGCAGCCCGTCGGGACAGGGCCCCTACGAGCAGTACTTC. It translates to CASSPSGQGPYEQYF.

This clonotype was seen a few times. J is TRBJ1-5 and V is TRBV6-1, with D tentatively TRBD1 (5 bases). The CDR3 is made up of 13 amino acids. V was cut by 7 bases and J by 7 bases, with 14 bases left in between. The germline V gene has CDR1 MNHNS and CDR2 SASEGT. Written as DNA, the CDR3 is TGTGCCAGCACGGGGCGGGAGGGCCAGCCCCAGCATTTT. Translation: CASTGREGQPQHF.

V and J are TRBV6-1 and TRBJ2-5; 12 nucleotides line up with TRBD2. Germline-derived CDR1 and CDR2 are MNHNS and SASEGT. The V segment lost 6 bases and the J segment 5 bases; nucleotides outside the gene matches: 7. CDR3 size: 15 residues. Here the CDR3 DNA reads TGTGCCAGCAGCGAGACTAGCGGGAGTCCTGAGACCCAGTACTTC. This encodes CASSETSGSPETQYF.

V is TRBV24-1 and J is TRBJ2-5; perhaps TRBD1 as D (6 bases). Germline loops: CDR1 KGHDR, CDR2 SFDVKD. V lost 10 bases and J 5 bases, leaving 16 bases between the germline ends. The length of the CDR3 is 13 residues. As DNA, the CDR3 is TGTGCCACGGGGACACCCCTTGTGGAGACCCAGTACTTC. Translated: CATGTPLVETQYF.

This clonotype was observed at least ten times. V usage is TRBV28 and J usage is TRBJ1-2; 7 positions match TRBD1. V shed 6 bases, J shed 4 bases, and the junction held 8 bases outside the gene matches. This CDR3 region has 14 residues. The V gene's germline CDR1 is MDHEN and CDR2 SYDVKM. The CDR3 region has the DNA TGTGCCAGCAGCCCCGGGACAGTGACCTATGGCTACACCTTC. This sequence encodes CASSPGTVTYGYTF.

There are a few counts of this clonotype. V and J are TRBV24-1 and TRBJ2-5; 11 nucleotides match TRBD1. Germline CDR1 and CDR2: KGHDR and SFDVKD. J gave up 5 bases and V 3 bases, and 4 bases lay outside the gene matches. The CDR3 totals 15 residues. The CDR3 loop reads CATSDPGQGVETQYF. CDR3 in DNA: TGTGCCACCAGTGATCCGGGACAGGGGGTTGAGACCCAGTACTTC.

The V gene is TRBV30, the J gene TRBJ2-2; D remains unclear. Trimming cost V 5 bases and J 4 bases, with 5 bases left between them. Germline V lookup: CDR1 GTSNPN, CDR2 SVGIG (reference sequence). The CDR3 contains 11 residues. In DNA form, the CDR3 reads TGTGCCTGGGTCGGCACCGGGGAGCTGTTTTTT. This sequence encodes CAWVGTGELFF.

This clonotype was observed many times. The chain uses TRBV30 and TRBJ1-1; D unresolved. Trimming shortened V by 2 bases and J by 4 bases, and 11 bases separated the two germline ends. This CDR3 has 13 residues. The V gene's germline CDR1 is GTSNPN and CDR2 SVGIG (reference sequence). CDR3 amino acids: CAWSPIWRTEAFF. Here the CDR3 DNA reads TGTGCCTGGAGTCCTATTTGGCGCACTGAAGCTTTCTTT.

The rearrangement uses TRBV12-3 or TRBV12-4 and TRBJ2-1, with D tentatively TRBD1 (5 bases). V lost 1 base, J lost 2 bases, and 12 bases lay in between. This CDR3 contains 16 residues. CDR3 sequence reads: CASSLGTGLTYNEQFF. For the CDR3, the DNA is TGTGCCAGCAGTTTAGGTACAGGTTTGACCTACAATGAGCAGTTCTTC.

This sequence joins TRBV19 and TRBJ2-5, with no clear D. The V end was cut by 1 base, the J end by 5 bases, with 14 bases between. Germline V gene data show CDR1 as LNHDA and CDR2 as SQIVND (reference sequence). This CDR3 comprises 15 residues. CDR3 in amino acids: CASSIAGVSGETQYF. Here the CDR3 DNA reads TGTGCCAGTAGTATAGCAGGAGTTTCTGGTGAGACCCAGTACTTC.

The chain combines TRBV20-1 with TRBJ2-3; D perhaps matches TRBD2 (5 bases). Trimming left V 1 base short and J 0 bases short, with 11 bases between. The CDR3 sequence is 15 residues long. CDR1 is DFQATT and CDR2 is SNEGSKA in the germline V gene (reference sequence). The CDR3 region has the DNA TGCAGTGCTAGAGGGTCGCGGGTGAGCACAGATACGCAGTATTTT. Translating it yields CSARGSRVSTDTQYF.

This clonotype appeared many times. The chain is built from TRBV28 and TRBJ1-5; no reliable D call. The CDR3 has 14 residues. Per the germline V gene, CDR1 is MDHEN and CDR2 is SYDVKM. V gave up 3 bases and J gave up 6 bases, with 12 bases separating them. CDR3 DNA sequence: TGTGCCAGCAGTTTCAGAGGAGTCACTCAGCCCCAGCATTTT. Translated: CASSFRGVTQPQHF.

The rearrangement joins TRBV12-3 or TRBV12-4 to TRBJ2-7; D assignment may be TRBD1 or TRBD2 (5 bases each). Trimming took off 1 base at V and 7 bases at J, with 8 bases between the two ends. This CDR3 comprises 12 residues. CDR3 nucleotide sequence: TGTGCCAGCAGTTTAGACGGGGCTGAGCAGTACTTC. Translation gives CASSLDGAEQYF.

The CDR3 coding sequence is TGTGCCAGCAGTTTTGGCAGGGGGGACTACGAGCAGTACTTC. As protein: CASSFGRGDYEQYF. The rearrangement uses TRBV27 and TRBJ2-7, with D possibly matching TRBD1 (7 bases). The CDR3 totals 14 residues. Deletions cut 3 bases from V and 3 bases from J, with 12 bases between. CDR1 and CDR2 (germline): MNHEY, SMNVEV (reference sequence).

At least ten counts were recorded for this clonotype. The V and J genes are TRBV14 and TRBJ2-1; D unresolved. The V gene's germline CDR1 is SGHDN and CDR2 FVKESK. The CDR3 spans 12 residues. Trimming stripped 2 bases from V and 4 bases from J, with 3 bases between. This CDR3 is CASSQNYNEQFF. The CDR3 DNA sequence: TGTGCCAGCAGCCAAAATTACAATGAGCAGTTCTTC.

This clonotype was observed a few times. The chain couples TRBV6-6 to TRBJ1-5, with D possibly TRBD1 on 6 matching bases. Deletions cut 2 bases from V and 2 bases from J, with 25 bases between. The V gene's germline CDR1 is MNHNY and CDR2 SVGAGI (reference sequence). This CDR3 comprises 20 residues. DNA of the CDR3: TGTGCCAGCAGTTACATTCAGGGAGGGGGTATGGGAAGAGGCAATCAGCCCCAGCATTTT. The encoded protein is CASSYIQGGGMGRGNQPQHF.

Ten or more counts support this clonotype. The rearrangement uses TRBV6-2 or TRBV6-3 and TRBJ2-1, with no clear D. CDR1 and CDR2 (germline): MNHEY, SVGEGT. CDR3 length: 15 amino acids. V lost 2 bases to trimming and J lost 4 bases, with 12 bases between them. The CDR3 nucleotides are TGTGCCAGCAGTTACCCGCTGGGGTTATACAATGAGCAGTTCTTC. Its protein is CASSYPLGLYNEQFF.